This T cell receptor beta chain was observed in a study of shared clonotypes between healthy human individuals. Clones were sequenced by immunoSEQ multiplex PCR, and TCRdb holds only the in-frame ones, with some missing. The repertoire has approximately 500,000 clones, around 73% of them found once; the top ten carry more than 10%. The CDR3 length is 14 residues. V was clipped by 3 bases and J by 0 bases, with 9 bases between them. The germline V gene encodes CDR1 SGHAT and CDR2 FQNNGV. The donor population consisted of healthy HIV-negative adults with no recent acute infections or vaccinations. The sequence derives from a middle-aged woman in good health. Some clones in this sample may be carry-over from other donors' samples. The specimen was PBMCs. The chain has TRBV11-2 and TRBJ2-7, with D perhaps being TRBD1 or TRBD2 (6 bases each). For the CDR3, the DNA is TGTGCCAGCAGCTTCGGGGGCCCCTCCTACGAGCAGTACTTC. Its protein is CASSFGGPSYEQYF.